Only one count was recorded for the clone carrying this TCR beta chain. Clones were read by immunoSEQ multiplex PCR, and TCRdb kept only the in-frame ones, dropping some. Of 35,000 to 50,000 clones in the sample, 65% to 85% were seen once. The data are from a study of blood T cell repertoires in COVID-19. Germline trimming cut 7 bases from V and 4 bases from J; bases unmatched to any gene: 17. This CDR3 spans 17 amino acids. The germline V gene has CDR1 LNHDA and CDR2 SQIVND (reference sequence). V and J are TRBV19 and TRBJ1-2; 8 bases align to TRBD1. This TCR was sampled from an elderly woman with acute or convalescent COVID-19. Sequenced material: peripheral blood. The CDR3 sequence: CASTQDAGTGLSYGYTF. Here the CDR3 DNA reads TGTGCCAGTACCCAAGATGCCGGGACAGGATTGTCCTATGGCTACACCTTC.